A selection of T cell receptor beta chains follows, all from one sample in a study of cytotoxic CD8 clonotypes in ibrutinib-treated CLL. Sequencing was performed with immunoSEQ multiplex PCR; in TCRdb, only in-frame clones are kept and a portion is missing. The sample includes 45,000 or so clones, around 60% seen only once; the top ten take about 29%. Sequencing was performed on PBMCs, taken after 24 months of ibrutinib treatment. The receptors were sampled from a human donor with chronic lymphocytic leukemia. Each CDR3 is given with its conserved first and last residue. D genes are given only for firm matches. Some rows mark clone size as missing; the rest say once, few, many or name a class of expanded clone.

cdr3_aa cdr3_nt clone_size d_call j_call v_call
CASSLPGQGGSEQYF TGTGCCAGCAGCTTACCGGGACAGGGGGGGTCCGAGCAGTACTTC . TRBD1 TRBJ2-7 TRBV11-1
CSALQETQYF TGCAGTGCCTTACAAGAGACCCAGTACTTC . . TRBJ2-5 TRBV20-1
CASSSDAGLNAEAFF TGCGCCAGCAGTTCTGACGCGGGCCTGAACGCTGAAGCTTTCTTT . . TRBJ1-1 TRBV5-1
CSTQQGADYGYTF TGCAGCACTCAACAGGGAGCGGACTATGGCTACACCTTC . . TRBJ1-2 TRBV29-1
CAISAGHGEAFF TGTGCCATCAGTGCAGGACACGGTGAAGCTTTCTTT . . TRBJ1-1 TRBV10-3
CASSYSIVNTEAFF TGTGCCAGCAGTTACTCGATCGTGAACACTGAAGCTTTCTTT few . TRBJ1-1 TRBV6-5
CASSLRTGTEAFF TGCGCCAGCAGCCTTAGGACTGGCACTGAAGCTTTCTTT . . TRBJ1-1 TRBV4-1
CASSDGILEQYF TGTGCCAGCAGCGACGGGATTCTCGAGCAGTACTTC . . TRBJ2-7 TRBV7-6
CASSFQETQYF TGTGCCAGCAGCTTCCAAGAGACCCAGTACTTC . . TRBJ2-5 TRBV5-4
CASSGLMRPQHF TGTGCCAGCAGTGGGCTCATGAGGCCCCAGCATTTT . . TRBJ1-5 TRBV6-1
CASIGWGSTGELFF TGTGCCAGCATTGGGTGGGGTTCCACCGGGGAGCTGTTTTTT many . TRBJ2-2 TRBV6-5
CASHPLWRGEQYF TGTGCCAGTCACCCCTTGTGGAGGGGCGAGCAGTACTTC . . TRBJ2-7 TRBV19
CATLGQGRTGELFF TGTGCCACCCTAGGACAGGGAAGGACCGGGGAGCTGTTTTTT . TRBD1 TRBJ2-2 TRBV6-1
CASNRENGDTQYF TGTGCCAGCAACCGGGAGAATGGGGATACGCAGTATTTT few . TRBJ2-3 TRBV2
CASSFSGGGEQYF TGTGCCAGTAGTTTTTCAGGGGGCGGTGAGCAGTACTTC . TRBD1 TRBJ2-7 TRBV19